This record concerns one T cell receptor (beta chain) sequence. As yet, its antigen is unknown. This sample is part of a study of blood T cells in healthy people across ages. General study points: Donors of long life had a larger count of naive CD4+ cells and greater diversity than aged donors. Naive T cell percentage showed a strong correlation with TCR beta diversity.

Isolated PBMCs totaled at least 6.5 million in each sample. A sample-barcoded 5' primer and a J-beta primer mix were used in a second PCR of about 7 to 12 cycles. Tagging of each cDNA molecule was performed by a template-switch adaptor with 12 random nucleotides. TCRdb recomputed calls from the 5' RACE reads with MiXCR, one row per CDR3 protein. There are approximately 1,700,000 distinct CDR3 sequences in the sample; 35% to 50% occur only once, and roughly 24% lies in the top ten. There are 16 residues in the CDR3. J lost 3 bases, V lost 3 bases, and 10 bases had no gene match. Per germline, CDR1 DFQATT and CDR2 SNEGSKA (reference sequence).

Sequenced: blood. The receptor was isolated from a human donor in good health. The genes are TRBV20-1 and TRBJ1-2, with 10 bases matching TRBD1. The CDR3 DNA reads TGCAGTGCTAGGAGGACAGGGGGTTCTCCGGACTATGGCTACACCTTC. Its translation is CSARRTGGSPDYGYTF.